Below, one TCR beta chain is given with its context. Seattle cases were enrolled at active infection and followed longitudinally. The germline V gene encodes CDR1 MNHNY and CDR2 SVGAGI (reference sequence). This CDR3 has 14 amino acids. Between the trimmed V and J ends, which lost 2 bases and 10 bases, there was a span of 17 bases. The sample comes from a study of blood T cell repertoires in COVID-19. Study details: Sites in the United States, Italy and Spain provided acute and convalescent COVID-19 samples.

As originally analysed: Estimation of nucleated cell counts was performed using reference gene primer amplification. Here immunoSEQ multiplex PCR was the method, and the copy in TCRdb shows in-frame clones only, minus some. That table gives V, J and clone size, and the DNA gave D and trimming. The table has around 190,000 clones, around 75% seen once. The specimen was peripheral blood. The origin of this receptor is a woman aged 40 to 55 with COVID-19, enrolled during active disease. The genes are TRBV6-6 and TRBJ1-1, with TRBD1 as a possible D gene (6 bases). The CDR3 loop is CASSYNRRTVLAFF. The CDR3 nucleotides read TGTGCCAGCAGTTACAACCGCCGGACAGTCTTAGCTTTCTTT.